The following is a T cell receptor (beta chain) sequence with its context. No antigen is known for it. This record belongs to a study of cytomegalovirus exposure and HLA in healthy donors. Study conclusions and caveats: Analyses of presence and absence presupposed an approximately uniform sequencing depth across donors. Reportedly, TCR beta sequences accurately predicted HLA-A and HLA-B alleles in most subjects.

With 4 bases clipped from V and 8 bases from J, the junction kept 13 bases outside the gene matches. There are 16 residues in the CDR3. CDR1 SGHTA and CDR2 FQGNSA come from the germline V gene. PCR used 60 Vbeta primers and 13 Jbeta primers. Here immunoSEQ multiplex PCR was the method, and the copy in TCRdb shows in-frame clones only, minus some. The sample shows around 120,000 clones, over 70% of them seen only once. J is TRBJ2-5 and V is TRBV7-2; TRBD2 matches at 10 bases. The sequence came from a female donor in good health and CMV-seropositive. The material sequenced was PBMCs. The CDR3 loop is CASSSESGGATKTQYF. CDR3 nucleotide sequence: TGTGCCAGCAGCTCCGAAAGCGGGGGGGCCACAAAAACCCAGTACTTC.